The 13 T cell receptor beta chains listed next were all sequenced from one sample in a study of blood T cells in healthy people across ages. For the second PCR, which ran for about 7 to 11 cycles, a sample-barcoded 5' primer and a J-beta primer mix were used. TCRdb re-analysed the 5' RACE reads in MiXCR, keeping a single row per CDR3 protein. The table has just under 750,000 distinct CDR3 sequences, 20% to 25% seen once. Sequencing was done on a sample of blood. These receptor sequences come from a man aged 65-85 years in good health.

The gene calls are TRBV12-3 or TRBV12-4 and TRBJ2-3; D remains unclear. CDR3 length: 15 amino acids. Trimming removed 8 bases from V and 4 bases from J, with 19 bases in between. The CDR3 loop reads CASVGRVSFADTQYF. The CDR3 DNA reads as TGTGCCAGCGTCGGTCGCGTGAGCTTCGCAGATACGCAGTATTTT.

This clonotype has only one observation. The rearrangement joins TRBV7-9 to TRBJ1-5, with D maybe TRBD1 (5 bases). The CDR3 has 14 amino acids. The ends were cut back, 1 base at V and 7 bases at J, with 11 bases in the middle. The germline V gene encodes CDR1 SEHNR and CDR2 FQNEAQ (reference sequence). The CDR3 DNA sequence: TGTGCCAGCAGCTTAGGGGGGACTCGGCAGCCCCAGCATTTT. Translation: CASSLGGTRQPQHF.

CDR3 nucleotides: TGTGCCAGCAACACCAGGGGGACAGGGTTCATAGATACGCAGTATTTT. It is translated as CASNTRGTGFIDTQYF. The gene calls are TRBV7-9 and TRBJ2-3; 9 positions agree with TRBD1. Trimming took 7 bases from V and 5 from J; bases not matched to a gene: 13. The CDR3 totals 16 residues. The V gene's germline CDR1 is SEHNR and CDR2 FQNEAQ (reference sequence).

V gene TRBV27 combines with J gene TRBJ1-2, with D perhaps TRBD1 (6 bases). The ends were cut back, 1 base at V and 8 bases at J, with 14 bases in the middle. Germline V gene data show CDR1 as MNHEY and CDR2 as SMNVEV (reference sequence). The CDR3 has 14 amino acids. CDR3 nucleotides: TGTGCCAGCAGTTTATACCCGGGGGCTGACGGCTACACCTTC. This gives the protein CASSLYPGADGYTF.

The rearrangement joins TRBV25-1 to TRBJ2-1; tentative D call: TRBD2 (6 bases). Germline V lookup: CDR1 MGHDK, CDR2 SYGVNS. CDR3 size: 14 residues. Trimming left V 6 bases short and J 6 bases short, with 15 bases between. The CDR3 coding sequence is TGTGCCAGCAGGGAGGGCGAAGGGCTCAATGAGCAGTTCTTC. Translating it yields CASREGEGLNEQFF.

V usage is TRBV6-6 and J usage is TRBJ2-2; unclear D gene. V dropped 0 bases and J dropped 5 bases, with 4 bases sitting between them. Germline V CDR1 and CDR2: MNHNY, SVGAGI (reference sequence). The CDR3 has 13 residues. CDR3 amino acids: CASSYSQTGELFF. The CDR3 nucleotides read TGTGCCAGCAGTTACTCTCAGACCGGGGAGCTGTTTTTT.

This clonotype has more than one count but fewer than ten. V usage is TRBV19 and J usage is TRBJ1-5; D remains unclear. From germline, CDR1 is LNHDA and CDR2 SQIVND (reference sequence). The CDR3 contains 13 residues. The germline V and J ends were trimmed by 3 bases and 7 bases, with 10 bases remaining between them. CDR3 DNA: TGTGCCAGTAGTATGACCCCAGGCCAGCCCCAGCATTTT. Its translation is CASSMTPGQPQHF.

The chain links TRBV7-2 to TRBJ2-7, with a weak D call TRBD2 (6 bases). Germline V gene lookup returns CDR1 SGHTA and CDR2 FQGNSA. Trimming stripped 5 bases from V and 3 bases from J, with 11 bases between. The CDR3 contains 13 residues. CDR3 bases: TGTGCCAGCAGCCCGGGACTGATCTACGAGCAGTACTTC. Translated, it gives CASSPGLIYEQYF.

This chain's CDR3 is CSVGLFSYGYTF. The DNA for the CDR3 is TGCAGCGTTGGACTGTTTTCGTATGGCTACACCTTC. This chain connects TRBV29-1 to TRBJ1-2; no reliable D call. Trimming removed 4 bases from V and 5 bases from J, with 11 bases in between. Germline V lookup: CDR1 SQVTM, CDR2 ANQGSEA. This CDR3 contains 12 residues. Full variable domain (rest looked up from reference TRBV29-1 and TRBJ1-2): SAVISQKPSRDICQRGTSLTIQCQVDSQVTMMFWYRQQPGQSLTLIATANQGSEATYESGFVIDKFPISRPNLTFSTLTVSNMSPEDSSIYLCSVGLFSYGYTFGSGTRLTVV.

The V call is TRBV12-3 or TRBV12-4, the J call TRBJ2-1; 9 bases align to TRBD1. V lost 6 bases and J lost 7; bases outside the gene matches: 16. This CDR3 region has 17 residues. CDR3 amino acids: CASSLNPGQGQGNEQFF. For the CDR3, the DNA is TGTGCCAGCAGCCTGAACCCGGGACAGGGCCAAGGGAATGAGCAGTTCTTC.

This rearrangement joins TRBV10-2 to TRBJ1-2; no clear D. CDR1 is WSHSY, CDR2 SAAADI, per germline. CDR3 length: 15 amino acids. Trimming stripped 3 bases from V and 1 base from J, with 12 bases between. The DNA of the CDR3 is TGCGCCAGCAGTGAAGGAGGGCCTCATAACTATGGCTACACCTTC. It is translated as CASSEGGPHNYGYTF.

This rearrangement joins TRBV7-9 to TRBJ2-3, with D possibly matching TRBD2 (5 bases). Germline assignment: CDR1 SEHNR and CDR2 FQNEAQ (reference sequence). The CDR3 is 17 amino acids. Trimming took 6 bases from V and 3 from J, leaving 22 bases between them. The DNA for the CDR3 is TGTGCCAGCAGAATAGGGAGAGAGGCAGGCGGGACAGATACGCAGTATTTT. This sequence encodes CASRIGREAGGTDTQYF. The full variable domain, in which reference TRBV7-9 and TRBJ2-3 provide the parts outside the CDR3, is DTGVSQNPRHKITKRGQNVTFRCDPISEHNRLYWYRQTLGQGPEFLTYFQNEAQLEKSRLLSDRFSAERPKGSFSTLEIQRTEQGDSAMYLCASRIGREAGGTDTQYFGPGTRLTVL.

This clonotype came up a few times. The rearrangement links TRBV7-2 to TRBJ1-4; D call uncertain. The germline V gene encodes CDR1 SGHTA and CDR2 FQGNSA. Trimming stripped 3 bases from V and 4 bases from J, with 9 bases between. This CDR3 is 14 amino acids long. Here the CDR3 reads CASSLRQFNEKLFF. The CDR3 DNA reads TGTGCCAGCAGCTTGCGGCAGTTTAATGAAAAACTGTTTTTT.